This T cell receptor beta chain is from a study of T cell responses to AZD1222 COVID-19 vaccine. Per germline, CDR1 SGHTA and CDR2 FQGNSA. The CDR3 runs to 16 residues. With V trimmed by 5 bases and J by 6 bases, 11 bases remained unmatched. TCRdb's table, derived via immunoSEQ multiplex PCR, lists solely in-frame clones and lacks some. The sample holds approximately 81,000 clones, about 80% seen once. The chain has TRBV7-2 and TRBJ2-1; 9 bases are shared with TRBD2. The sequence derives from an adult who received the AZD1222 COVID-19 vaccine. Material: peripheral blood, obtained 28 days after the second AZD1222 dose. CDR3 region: CASSHRRASGVNEQFF. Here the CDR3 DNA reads TGTGCCAGCAGCCACAGGAGAGCTAGCGGGGTCAATGAGCAGTTCTTC.